A selection of T cell receptor beta chains follows, all from one sample in a study of T cells after yellow fever vaccination. TCRdb passed the 5' RACE reads through MiXCR, listing each CDR3 protein once. This sample has 250,000 to 400,000 distinct CDR3 sequences, with 3.5% to 4.5% found just once. The sequencing used PBMCs, collected 15 days after the yellow fever booster vaccination. These receptors were collected from a man aged 18 to 29 who received the YFV17D yellow fever vaccine. CDR3s include the opening cysteine and the closing phenylalanine or tryptophan. The order of the fields is clone size, J gene, V gene, D gene, CDR3 DNA, CDR3 protein. D genes are given only for firm matches. A clone size is listed for some rows: how often the clone was seen (once, few, many), or a class if it is expanded.

clone_size: many; j_call: TRBJ2-7; v_call: TRBV12-3/TRBV12-4; d_call: -; cdr3_nt: TGTGCCAGCAGTTTGGAGGGTTTGACGGGGGAGCAGTACTTC; cdr3_aa: CASSLEGLTGEQYF
clone_size: -; j_call: TRBJ2-5; v_call: TRBV20-1; d_call: -; cdr3_nt: TGCAGTGCTAGAGTGCGGGTCCAAGAGACCCAGTACTTC; cdr3_aa: CSARVRVQETQYF
clone_size: few; j_call: TRBJ1-2; v_call: TRBV18; d_call: -; cdr3_nt: TGTGCCAGCTCACCTGAACAAGACCGCTACTATGGCTACACCTTC; cdr3_aa: CASSPEQDRYYGYTF
clone_size: few; j_call: TRBJ2-1; v_call: TRBV4-1; d_call: TRBD1; cdr3_nt: TGCGCCAGCAGCCAAGTGATACAGGGGGACAATGAGCAGTTCTTC; cdr3_aa: CASSQVIQGDNEQFF
clone_size: few; j_call: TRBJ2-1; v_call: TRBV7-8; d_call: TRBD2; cdr3_nt: TGTGCCAGCATCTGGGATAGCGGGGGTTCCTACAATGAGCAGTTCTTC; cdr3_aa: CASIWDSGGSYNEQFF
clone_size: few; j_call: TRBJ1-4; v_call: TRBV18; d_call: -; cdr3_nt: TGTGCCAGCTCACCTGGAGGGGTTGGTGAAAAACTGTTTTTT; cdr3_aa: CASSPGGVGEKLFF
clone_size: many; j_call: TRBJ2-3; v_call: TRBV7-8; d_call: TRBD2; cdr3_nt: TGTGCCAGCAGCCCAAGGGGCCTACTAGCGGGGGGTTCAGATACGCAGTATTTT; cdr3_aa: CASSPRGLLAGGSDTQYF
clone_size: many; j_call: TRBJ2-1; v_call: TRBV27; d_call: -; cdr3_nt: TGTGCCAGCAGTCCATCACCCGGCCAGGCGCCCGGTAATGAGCAGTTCTTC; cdr3_aa: CASSPSPGQAPGNEQFF
clone_size: few; j_call: TRBJ2-7; v_call: TRBV11-2; d_call: -; cdr3_nt: TGTGCCAGCAGCTCCGGACAGCTAGTCTACGAGCAGTACTTC; cdr3_aa: CASSSGQLVYEQYF
clone_size: -; j_call: TRBJ2-7; v_call: TRBV30; d_call: -; cdr3_nt: TGTGCCTGGAGTCGCCCCCCCCGTACCTACGAGCAGTACTTC; cdr3_aa: CAWSRPPRTYEQYF
clone_size: -; j_call: TRBJ2-7; v_call: TRBV5-6; d_call: -; cdr3_nt: TGTGCCAGCAGCGTCGGACAGCCCAGCAGCGAGCAGTACTTC; cdr3_aa: CASSVGQPSSEQYF
clone_size: -; j_call: TRBJ2-3; v_call: TRBV12-3/TRBV12-4; d_call: -; cdr3_nt: TGTGCCAGCAATAACAGACGCACAGATACGCAGTATTTT; cdr3_aa: CASNNRRTDTQYF
clone_size: many; j_call: TRBJ2-1; v_call: TRBV4-1; d_call: TRBD1; cdr3_nt: TGCGCCAGCAGCCAGGCAGCCAACAGGGGCCACGAGCAGTTCTTC; cdr3_aa: CASSQAANRGHEQFF
clone_size: many; j_call: TRBJ2-3; v_call: TRBV7-3; d_call: -; cdr3_nt: TGTGCCAGCAGCTTAATGCGAAGCACAGATACGCAGTATTTT; cdr3_aa: CASSLMRSTDTQYF
clone_size: -; j_call: TRBJ2-3; v_call: TRBV2; d_call: TRBD1; cdr3_nt: TGTGCCAGCAGCGCACAGGGGTTCAGCACAGATACGCAGTATTTT; cdr3_aa: CASSAQGFSTDTQYF
clone_size: -; j_call: TRBJ2-3; v_call: TRBV5-1; d_call: -; cdr3_nt: TGCGCCAGCTTAAGGGAATTCACAGATACGCAGTATTTT; cdr3_aa: CASLREFTDTQYF
clone_size: -; j_call: TRBJ2-2; v_call: TRBV2; d_call: TRBD1; cdr3_nt: TGTGCCAGCAATAGACAGGGGGCTGGCGGGGAGCTGTTTTTT; cdr3_aa: CASNRQGAGGELFF
clone_size: -; j_call: TRBJ1-2; v_call: TRBV20-1; d_call: TRBD1; cdr3_nt: TGCAGTGCCGCAGGACAGGGAATTGTGGGCTACACCTTC; cdr3_aa: CSAAGQGIVGYTF
clone_size: few; j_call: TRBJ1-1; v_call: TRBV20-1; d_call: -; cdr3_nt: TGCAGTGCGAAACTGGCAGGGACGAACACTGAAGCTTTCTTT; cdr3_aa: CSAKLAGTNTEAFF
clone_size: many; j_call: TRBJ1-5; v_call: TRBV20-1; d_call: TRBD1; cdr3_nt: TGCAGTGCGGTACAGGGGGCGCAAAGCAATCAGCCCCAGCATTTT; cdr3_aa: CSAVQGAQSNQPQHF
clone_size: few; j_call: TRBJ2-1; v_call: TRBV20-1; d_call: -; cdr3_nt: TGCAGTGCCCGGGACACCGCAGGCAATGAGCAGTTCTTC; cdr3_aa: CSARDTAGNEQFF
clone_size: many; j_call: TRBJ1-2; v_call: TRBV7-9; d_call: TRBD1; cdr3_nt: TGTGCCAGCAGATCGCAGACAGGGCGAAATGGCTACACCTTC; cdr3_aa: CASRSQTGRNGYTF
clone_size: many; j_call: TRBJ2-3; v_call: TRBV12-3/TRBV12-4; d_call: -; cdr3_nt: TGTGCCAGCGGCCGCGACAGCACAGATACGCAGTATTTT; cdr3_aa: CASGRDSTDTQYF
clone_size: many; j_call: TRBJ1-5; v_call: TRBV7-2; d_call: -; cdr3_nt: TGTGCCAGCAGCTTCGATTCGCGGGAGCCCCAGCATTTT; cdr3_aa: CASSFDSREPQHF
clone_size: few; j_call: TRBJ2-1; v_call: TRBV9; d_call: -; cdr3_nt: TGTGCCAGCAGCCCCCCCGGAAGGGGCAGGGTTCGAGAGCAGTTCTTC; cdr3_aa: CASSPPGRGRVREQFF
clone_size: few; j_call: TRBJ1-6; v_call: TRBV5-1; d_call: -; cdr3_nt: TGCGCCAGCAGCAGCGCCGGAGACACTAATTCACCCCTCCACTTT; cdr3_aa: CASSSAGDTNSPLHF
clone_size: few; j_call: TRBJ1-3; v_call: TRBV7-2; d_call: -; cdr3_nt: TGTGCCAGCAGCTACGCCGGAAACACCATATATTTT; cdr3_aa: CASSYAGNTIYF
clone_size: -; j_call: TRBJ2-2; v_call: TRBV5-1; d_call: TRBD2; cdr3_nt: TGCGCCAGCAGCGTACTAGCGGGACTGAACACCGGGGAGCTGTTTTTT; cdr3_aa: CASSVLAGLNTGELFF
clone_size: -; j_call: TRBJ1-1; v_call: TRBV4-1; d_call: -; cdr3_nt: TGCGCCAGCAGCCAAGCAGTTGTAGGGCGGGGGAACACTGAAGCTTTCTTT; cdr3_aa: CASSQAVVGRGNTEAFF
clone_size: -; j_call: TRBJ2-1; v_call: TRBV24-1; d_call: -; cdr3_nt: TGTGCCACCAGTGATCCAAAACTAACAGGGAGCTCCTACAATGAGCAGTTCTTC; cdr3_aa: CATSDPKLTGSSYNEQFF
clone_size: -; j_call: TRBJ1-2; v_call: TRBV7-2; d_call: -; cdr3_nt: TGTGCCAGCAGCTTAGTCAGGTTCGGTGGCTACACCTTC; cdr3_aa: CASSLVRFGGYTF
clone_size: many; j_call: TRBJ2-5; v_call: TRBV4-3; d_call: TRBD2; cdr3_nt: TGCGCCAGCAGCCAACTAGCGGGGGGGCTGGAGACCCAGTACTTC; cdr3_aa: CASSQLAGGLETQYF
clone_size: many; j_call: TRBJ2-7; v_call: TRBV7-9; d_call: TRBD1; cdr3_nt: TGTGCCAGCAGCTTACCGCCTGGCAGGGGGAGCCACGAGCAGTACTTC; cdr3_aa: CASSLPPGRGSHEQYF
clone_size: few; j_call: TRBJ2-2; v_call: TRBV7-3; d_call: -; cdr3_nt: TGTGCCAGCAGCCGAATCCCCGGGGAGCTGTTTTTT; cdr3_aa: CASSRIPGELFF
clone_size: -; j_call: TRBJ1-1; v_call: TRBV13; d_call: TRBD1; cdr3_nt: TGTGCCAGCAGCCTGGGACAGCTCATGAACACTGAAGCTTTCTTT; cdr3_aa: CASSLGQLMNTEAFF
clone_size: -; j_call: TRBJ1-4; v_call: TRBV7-2; d_call: -; cdr3_nt: TGTGCCACCACATGGGGTGACAGGAATGAAAAACTGTTTTTT; cdr3_aa: CATTWGDRNEKLFF